Given below is one T cell receptor beta chain in context. Its specificity is unknown. TCRdb's copy holds only in-frame clones and misses some; the assay was immunoSEQ multiplex PCR. The sample lists about 2 million clones; about 95% were seen once. The data originate from a study of shared clonotypes between healthy human individuals. CDR3 length equals 15 residues. With 0 bases removed from V and 7 bases from J, the gap between germline ends came to 16 bases. Germline V gene data show CDR1 as SGHDT and CDR2 as YYEEEE. Study results and caveats: Memory subsets had estimated richness that was generally smaller than that of naive subsets. With a handful of donors compared, about 5% of naive CD4 clonotypes were shared.

Terminally differentiated effector memory CD45RA+ cells were left out of the naive CD8 fraction, which was CD45RO-negative and positively selected for CCR7. The receptor comes from a man between 18 and 29 years old in good health. Sequenced material: naive CD8+ T cells sorted from blood. This chain uses TRBV5-6 with TRBJ1-1; D is possibly TRBD1 (6 bases). For the CDR3, the DNA is TGTGCCAGCAGCTTGGCGTTTAGGGAAGGGGGTGAAGCTTTCTTT. Translated, it gives CASSLAFREGGEAFF.